These T cell receptor beta chains were read from a single sample in a study of cytomegalovirus exposure and HLA in healthy donors. The method was immunoSEQ multiplex PCR; TCRdb's version includes in-frame clones alone and lacks a portion of them. The table lists 200,000 to 250,000 clones, 77% of them singletons. The sample consisted of PBMCs. These receptors were taken from a woman aged 60-70 years in good health and CMV-seropositive. Both conserved end residues are part of each CDR3. The order of the fields is clone size, J gene, D gene, V gene, CDR3 protein, CDR3 DNA. A D gene is named only where the DNA matches it firmly. The size field is filled for only some rows; it gives once, few, many or a size class.

. TRBJ2-1 . TRBV5-6 CASSRPSGAVTYNEQFF TGTGCCAGCAGCCGCCCATCTGGGGCGGTCACCTACAATGAGCAGTTCTTC
. TRBJ1-1 . TRBV11-2 CASSLRGGRNTEAFF TGTGCCAGCAGTTTAAGGGGAGGGCGGAACACTGAAGCTTTCTTT
. TRBJ2-4 . TRBV27 CASSPEILAKNIQYF TGTGCCAGCAGTCCCGAGATTCTAGCCAAAAACATTCAGTACTTC
. TRBJ2-7 TRBD2 TRBV9 CASSGPGLAGVNEQYF TGTGCCAGCAGCGGCCCAGGACTAGCGGGAGTCAACGAGCAGTACTTC
. TRBJ2-3 . TRBV28 CASSGALGGTDTQYF TGTGCCAGCAGTGGGGCCCTCGGTGGGACAGATACGCAGTATTTT
few TRBJ2-3 . TRBV5-1 CASSLVGQDTQYF TGCGCCAGCAGCTTGGTTGGGCAAGATACGCAGTATTTT
. TRBJ2-1 TRBD2 TRBV10-3 CASRAASGTYEQFF TGTGCCTCTAGGGCGGCTAGCGGGACATATGAGCAGTTCTTC
. TRBJ1-2 . TRBV30 CAWRTVEGDGGYGYTF TGTGCCTGGAGGACCGTCGAGGGGGATGGGGGCTATGGCTACACCTTC
once TRBJ1-5 . TRBV6-6 CASSPGGPQHF TGTGCCAGCAGCCCGGGGGGGCCCCAGCATTTT
. TRBJ2-7 TRBD1 TRBV11-2 CASGTGRSYEQYF TGTGCCAGCGGGACAGGGCGGTCCTACGAGCAGTACTTC
once TRBJ2-1 TRBD2 TRBV9 CASAVGGGGYNEQFF TGTGCCAGTGCCGTCGGCGGCGGGGGGTACAATGAGCAGTTCTTC
. TRBJ2-5 . TRBV5-1 CASSLDGTRETQYF TGCGCCAGCAGCTTGGATGGGACTCGGGAGACCCAGTACTTC
. TRBJ2-4 . TRBV7-9 CASSLGGPGILAKNIQYF TGTGCCAGCAGCTTAGGGGGGCCGGGAATCCTAGCCAAAAACATTCAGTACTTC
. TRBJ2-7 TRBD1 TRBV23-1 CATTGTGPLFTYEQYF TGCGCCACAACTGGGACAGGACCCCTATTTACCTACGAGCAGTACTTC
. TRBJ1-2 TRBD1 TRBV9 CAGSPRGDRDGGYTF TGTGCCGGCAGCCCGAGGGGAGACAGGGATGGTGGCTACACCTTC
. TRBJ1-1 TRBD1 TRBV2 CASSLTGGNTEAFF TGTGCCAGCAGTCTCACAGGGGGCAACACTGAAGCTTTCTTT
. TRBJ1-2 . TRBV2 CASSDRTSSYGYTF TGTGCCAGCAGTGATAGGACATCCAGCTATGGCTACACCTTC
. TRBJ2-3 . TRBV12-5 CASGTGVTDTQYF TGTGCTAGTGGTACCGGGGTCACAGATACGCAGTATTTT
. TRBJ1-2 . TRBV18 CASSPTDGDYGYTF TGTGCCAGCTCACCGACGGACGGGGACTATGGCTACACCTTC
. TRBJ2-1 TRBD1 TRBV12-5 CASAPDRGTYNEQFF TGTGCTAGTGCCCCGGACAGGGGAACCTACAATGAGCAGTTCTTC
. TRBJ2-2 TRBD2 TRBV2 CASSVRAGAGELFF TGTGCCAGCAGTGTTCGAGCGGGAGCCGGGGAGCTGTTTTTT
few TRBJ2-1 TRBD2 TRBV7-6 CASSPSGTSLYNEQFF TGTGCCAGCAGCCCCTCCGGGACTAGCCTTTACAATGAGCAGTTCTTC
once TRBJ1-2 . TRBV28 CASSLQTRYTF TGTGCCAGCAGCCTTCAGACCAGGTACACCTTC
. TRBJ1-3 . TRBV19 CASVSKPATGNTIYF TGTGCCAGCGTATCGAAACCTGCGACAGGAAACACCATATATTTT
. TRBJ2-3 TRBD2 TRBV5-1 CASSLGGGSGRWGDTQYF TGCGCCAGCAGCTTGGGCGGGGGTAGCGGGAGATGGGGGGATACGCAGTATTTT
. TRBJ2-3 . TRBV6-4 CASSDSGADTDTQYF TGTGCCAGCAGTGACTCAGGGGCTGACACAGATACGCAGTATTTT
. TRBJ1-2 . TRBV5-1 CASSWDTGYGYTF TGCGCCAGCAGCTGGGACACCGGCTATGGCTACACCTTC
. TRBJ2-1 TRBD1 TRBV6-5 CASSRLTGGNEQFF TGTGCCAGCAGTCGCCTGACAGGGGGCAATGAGCAGTTCTTC
. TRBJ1-4 TRBD1 TRBV5-1 CASSLASTGFNEKLFF TGCGCCAGCAGCTTGGCGTCGACAGGGTTTAATGAAAAACTGTTTTTT
. TRBJ1-1 . TRBV5-1 CASSFEGGNTEAFF TGCGCCAGCAGCTTCGAGGGTGGGAACACTGAAGCTTTCTTT
. TRBJ2-5 . TRBV30 CAWSITGAETQYF TGTGCCTGGAGTATTACTGGGGCTGAGACCCAGTACTTC
. TRBJ2-5 TRBD1 TRBV11-3 CASGDSGQETQYF TGTGCCAGCGGGGACAGTGGTCAAGAGACCCAGTACTTC
few TRBJ1-4 . TRBV6-1 CASSPRQATNEKLFF TGTGCCAGCAGTCCTCGACAGGCAACTAATGAAAAACTGTTTTTT
. TRBJ1-5 TRBD1 TRBV28 CASRPGGPHQPQHF TGTGCCAGCAGACCAGGGGGGCCGCATCAGCCCCAGCATTTT
. TRBJ2-1 TRBD2 TRBV5-4 CASSPGLADYNEQFF TGTGCCAGCAGCCCCGGACTAGCGGATTACAATGAGCAGTTCTTC
once TRBJ2-3 TRBD2 TRBV5-1 CASSLAGPYTDTQYF TGCGCCAGCAGCTTAGCGGGACCTTACACAGATACGCAGTATTTT
once TRBJ2-7 TRBD2 TRBV28 CASSFVAGPTYEQYF TGTGCCAGCAGTTTTGTAGCGGGGCCTACCTACGAGCAGTACTTC
. TRBJ1-2 . TRBV19 CASSTPRGDGYTF TGTGCCAGTAGTACCCCTCGGGGGGATGGCTACACCTTC
. TRBJ1-2 TRBD1 TRBV5-5 CASSRRQGGYTF TGTGCCAGCAGCCGTAGACAGGGGGGCTACACCTTC
. TRBJ2-7 . TRBV20-1 CSARGVEQYF TGCAGTGCTAGAGGAGTCGAGCAGTACTTC
. TRBJ2-7 TRBD1 TRBV29-1 CSVGTGYEQYF TGCAGCGTTGGGACAGGGTACGAGCAGTACTTC
. TRBJ2-2 . TRBV14 CASSPWAAAGELFF TGTGCCAGCAGCCCGTGGGCAGCCGCCGGGGAGCTGTTTTTT
. TRBJ2-1 . TRBV21-1 CASCRNEQFF TGTGCCAGCTGCCGGAATGAGCAGTTCTTC
. TRBJ2-7 . TRBV7-2 CASSFDTSYEQYF TGTGCCAGCAGCTTTGACACCTCCTACGAGCAGTACTTC
. TRBJ1-1 TRBD1 TRBV2 CASSEQGASTEAFF TGTGCCAGCAGTGAACAGGGGGCCAGCACTGAAGCTTTCTTT
. TRBJ1-3 . TRBV5-1 CASSLGRGHSGNTIYF TGCGCCAGCAGCTTGGGCAGAGGCCACTCTGGAAACACCATATATTTT
once TRBJ1-2 TRBD1 TRBV25-1 CASSGTGGPLGYTF TGTGCCAGCAGTGGCACAGGGGGACCCCTTGGCTACACCTTC
. TRBJ2-7 TRBD2 TRBV7-3 CASSPLGTSGTEQYF TGTGCCAGCAGCCCACTTGGGACTAGCGGGACCGAGCAGTACTTC
. TRBJ2-5 TRBD2 TRBV7-9 CASSLELAEKETQYF TGTGCCAGCAGCTTGGAACTAGCGGAAAAAGAGACCCAGTACTTC
. TRBJ1-2 . TRBV28 CASSLTDSKPANYGYTF TGTGCCAGCAGTTTAACTGACAGTAAACCAGCTAACTATGGCTACACCTTC
. TRBJ1-2 . TRBV5-4 CASSSAATENYGYTF TGTGCCAGCAGCTCAGCCGCGACGGAGAACTATGGCTACACCTTC
few TRBJ1-4 . TRBV6-5 CATTWGRQLFF TGTGCCACCACATGGGGCAGACAACTGTTTTTT
. TRBJ1-1 TRBD1 TRBV4-2 CASSLGQGLTEAFF TGTGCCAGCAGCTTGGGACAGGGTCTCACTGAAGCTTTCTTT
. TRBJ2-3 . TRBV7-8 CASSLLVILTDTQYF TGTGCCAGCAGCTTATTAGTCATCTTGACAGATACGCAGTATTTT
few TRBJ2-5 TRBD1 TRBV5-4 CASSWDRGKETQYF TGTGCCAGCAGCTGGGACAGGGGAAAAGAGACCCAGTACTTC
. TRBJ1-2 . TRBV28 CASSSSLYGYTF TGTGCCAGCAGCTCCTCCCTCTATGGCTACACCTTC
. TRBJ1-3 . TRBV9 CASSPFPNRGNTIYF TGTGCCAGCAGTCCCTTCCCTAACCGAGGAAACACCATATATTTT
. TRBJ2-5 . TRBV7-7 CASSLSGEETQYF TGTGCCAGCAGCTTATCCGGGGAAGAGACCCAGTACTTC
few TRBJ1-2 . TRBV7-8 CASSLPGVYGYTF TGTGCCAGCAGCTTACCAGGGGTCTATGGCTACACCTTC